The T cell receptor (beta chain) described here comes from a study of beta chain features in type 1 diabetes (dated by TCRdb to 2017 to 2018). For the study in its entirety: No differences in mean age, gender distribution, total cell number or subset yield were found between patients and healthy donors. A total of 90 million to 140 million sorted cells were examined across all samples, and RNA yield correlated strongly with the number of cells per subset. The study compared the TCRB repertoires of sorted circulating CD4+ T cell subsets in recently diagnosed type 1 diabetes patients with those in matched healthy donors. Whereas all 30 or so donors provided naive and central memory subsets, regulatory and stem cell-like memory subsets were isolated from just 8 patients and roughly eight healthy donors. The full study reports these points: Patients with type 1 diabetes made fewer insertions and deleted more nucleotides at VDJ recombination sites, implying thymic rearrangement abnormalities. PCR might favor shorter templates, but patient and control samples were amplified and corrected together, so any skew would affect both groups equally. Sequencing cDNA rather than genomic DNA could over-represent highly expressing activated cells, although activation and CD3 levels did not differ between groups. Because the HLA sub-analyses included only small numbers of individuals, any influence of HLA type on TCRB rearrangement was left unresolved. Type 1 diabetes patients showed a moderate but significant shortening of TCRB CDR3 length in all four CD4+ subsets. The naive, central memory and regulatory TCRB repertoires appeared to resemble one another more closely among patients than among healthy donors.

The entire isolated RNA was reverse transcribed using the High Capacity cDNA Reverse Transcription Kit, and thus expressed TCRB transcripts were sequenced. Deep immunoSEQ sequencing was applied to naive, central memory and regulatory T cell samples, giving an average of around 3.8 million total reads per sample. Sorted cells were lysed in RLT buffer, and RNA was extracted using DNase-treated RNeasy Micro or Mini kits according to cell number. To prevent cross-contamination, each cell subset was processed individually, whereas patient and healthy donor samples were processed jointly. The immunoSEQ multiplex PCR was used to amplify TCRB sequences from cDNA, generating 87-bp fragments that spanned the CDR3 region. Sequencing of the amplicons was performed on the Illumina HiSeq platform. As for how the authors treated the data: Synthetic template baselines were used to correct PCR bias computationally, reads within Hamming distance 2 were collapsed together, and singletons that could not be merged were discarded. Reads were aligned to IMGT to assign V, D and J genes, CDR3 length, and insertions or deletions at six rearrangement sites. Clonotype counts were normalized to sorted cell number within each subset before computing true diversity and Gini coefficients with the tcR R package. The overlap coefficient, calculated on TCRB nucleotide sequences, was used to quantify repertoire sharing. Out-of-frame TCRB sequences from naive cells were analyzed as a proxy for the pre-selection repertoire. TCRdb obtained this table from immuneACCESS and retained in-frame rearrangements with V and J assigned. These tables miss some clones; where compared with another copy, unresolved V genes account for less than half of the shortfall, and the remainder is unexplained. V and J calls and clone size are given by that table; D and trimming were obtained from the DNA. The sample records a few hundred thousand clones, roughly 12% of which are singletons. The ten top clones hold less than 0.02% of the sample.

On this clone itself: Its antigen specificity is not known. Base qualities are not recorded, but no much larger clone differs from it by a single base.

Trimming at the junction amounts to 6 bases on V and 1 base on J, and the germline ends lie 12 bases apart. The CDR3 holds 14 amino acids from the cysteine to the phenylalanine. Kept here is only the CDR3 DNA, which spans 42 bases and is read in frame from base 1. The germline V gene yields MNHEY for CDR1 and SVGAGI for CDR2. Each donor gave one peripheral blood draw, roughly 120 mL on average, collected into heparinised tubes. A BD FACSAria II was used to sort naive, central memory, regulatory and stem cell-like memory CD4+ T cells with a panel that included CD45RO, CCR7, CD25, CD127, CD95 and CD27. Every sorted population had a purity above 98%. Right away, PBMCs were isolated by Lymphoprep density gradient centrifugation and were stained directly, with no culture step. To minimize batch effects, samples were stained and sorted in pairs, one healthy donor with one patient per experiment.

Sequencing input: naive CD4+ T cells from blood. In the paper's terms, the cell subset or site label means: true naive CD4+ T cells. The clonotype comes from a man aged 18 to 29 in good health. The V and J genes are TRBV6-5 and TRBJ1-1; no D gene can be assigned with confidence. The CDR3 in this case is CASSSGRQNTEAFF. The DNA is TGTGCCAGCAGCAGCGGACGGCAGAACACTGAAGCTTTCTTT.